The source of this TCR beta chain is a study of CD8 T cells in ankylosing spondylitis. General study results and limits: Roughly eight highly homologous variants formed a TCR beta motif that appeared characteristic of ankylosing spondylitis blood.

TCRdb ran MiXCR on the 5' RACE reads and lists one entry per CDR3 protein. The data contain more than 500,000 distinct CDR3 sequences, about 5.2% of them seen just once; the ten biggest clones take up around 3.4%. The ends were cut back, 4 bases at V and 5 bases at J, with 11 bases in the middle. The CDR3 length is 12 residues. Germline V lookup: CDR1 SQVTM, CDR2 ANQGSEA. This clonotype was detected ten times or more. The antigen is unknown. The sequence came from a male donor with ankylosing spondylitis. V is TRBV29-1 and J is TRBJ2-5; D is ambiguous. Sequenced sample: blood, either unsorted or a sorted T cell fraction (not recorded which). The CDR3 bases are TGCAGCGTTGGTATGGGGTTGGAGACCCAGTACTTC. Protein product: CSVGMGLETQYF.